The rows below give T cell receptor beta chains drawn from one sample of a study of control samples from healthy donors and cancer patients. The repertoire was sequenced with immunoSEQ multiplex PCR; TCRdb's copy has only in-frame clones and lacks some. The sample lists some 130,000 clones, roughly 91% occurring once. Sequenced: PBMCs. Receptor source: a man aged 45-65 years with head and neck cancer. The conserved cysteine and the conserved F or W are not part of the CDR3 here. The order of the fields is J gene, V gene, CDR3 protein.

j_gene: TRBJ2-3; v_gene: TRBV27; CDR3aa: ASRWRGPSTDTQY
j_gene: TRBJ2-1; v_gene: TRBV9; CDR3aa: ASSAHNEQF
j_gene: TRBJ1-6; v_gene: TRBV9; CDR3aa: ASSVSGQGNSPLH
j_gene: TRBJ2-3; v_gene: TRBV25-1; CDR3aa: ASSDWTSGSDTQY
j_gene: TRBJ2-1; v_gene: TRBV6-5; CDR3aa: AKLAGGLDEQF
j_gene: TRBJ1-4; v_gene: TRBV7-9; CDR3aa: ASSLARGLFGEKLF
j_gene: TRBJ2-2; v_gene: TRBV6-5; CDR3aa: ASTELGSPGELF
j_gene: TRBJ2-2; v_gene: TRBV5-6; CDR3aa: ASSLGTSGNGELF
j_gene: TRBJ1-5; v_gene: TRBV28; CDR3aa: ASTVGHGDNQPQH
j_gene: TRBJ2-7; v_gene: TRBV12-3/TRBV12-4; CDR3aa: ASSFLGGEQY
j_gene: TRBJ2-2; v_gene: TRBV10-3; CDR3aa: AIGSMGTGELF
j_gene: TRBJ1-4; v_gene: TRBV6-5; CDR3aa: ASSLLSTNEKLF